The 19 T cell receptor beta chains below come from one sample, sequenced in a study of human T cells and chemical hapten exposure (dated by TCRdb to about 2021). Total RNA was extracted from unfractionated whole blood that had been collected in Tempus Blood RNA tubes. The library was generated by 5' RACE. Sequenced using an Illumina MiSeq. TCRdb's own reprocessing of the public reads used fastp at Q25 and MiXCR and kept productive beta chains. One record per CDR3 amino acid sequence lists the most common genes and DNA. The sample profile shows 110,000 or so distinct CDR3 sequences; 19% of them were found once. Jointly, the top ten make up approximately 2.6% of the sample. These TCRs come from a human donor in good health.

V usage is TRBV29-1 and J usage is TRBJ2-1; TRBD1 or TRBD2 may be the D gene (6 bases each). Trimming took 4 bases from V and 5 from J, leaving 15 bases between them. In germline, CDR1 is SQVTM, CDR2 ANQGSEA. There are 14 residues in the CDR3. The CDR3 reads CSVGGGSWNNEQFF. Written as DNA, the CDR3 is TGCAGCGTTGGAGGGGGGAGTTGGAACAATGAGCAGTTCTTC.

In its sample, this clonotype was seen a few times. J is TRBJ2-1 and V is TRBV30, with D perhaps TRBD1 (5 bases). The CDR3 totals 14 residues. CDR1 GTSNPN and CDR2 SVGIG come from the germline V gene (reference sequence). The V and J ends lost 0 bases and 2 bases respectively, with 8 bases between them. The CDR3 region has the DNA TGTGCCTGGAGTGTGCAGGGCACCTACAATGAGCAGTTCTTC. It yields the protein CAWSVQGTYNEQFF.

The chain carries TRBV3-1 and TRBJ2-4; 8 bases line up with TRBD2. V trimming: 4 bases; J trimming: 6 bases; junction bases outside the gene matches: 5. Looked up from germline, CDR1 is LGHDT and CDR2 is YNNKEL (reference sequence). This CDR3 has 14 amino acids. This chain's CDR3 is CASSPALAVNIQYF. Written as DNA, the CDR3 is TGTGCCAGCAGCCCGGCACTAGCGGTAAACATTCAGTACTTC.

In its sample, this clonotype was seen a few times. The DNA for the CDR3 is TGTGCCACCAGCAGAGATCATTGGGGCTACACCTTC. Encoded protein: CATSRDHWGYTF. This chain uses TRBV15 with TRBJ1-2; the D is unclear. Germline lookup yields CDR1 LNHNV and CDR2 YYDKDF (reference sequence). This CDR3 spans 12 amino acids. Deletions cut 0 bases from V and 8 bases from J, with 7 bases between.

This clonotype appeared a few times. The V call is TRBV20-1, the J call TRBJ1-1, with D unresolved. The CDR3 extends over 11 amino acids. Germline-derived CDR1 and CDR2 are DFQATT and SNEGSKA (reference sequence). The CDR3 bases are TGCAGGGGCCTTTTTTCCGATGAAGCTTTCTTT. Residues: CRGLFSDEAFF.

Notes on this clonotype: The junction and the germline gene differ at one end; a read error may be behind it. The genes are TRBV18 and TRBJ2-6; D is unresolved. From germline, CDR1 is KGHSH and CDR2 LQKENI. CDR3 size: 17 residues. CDR3 region: CVSSPRQSTSGANVLTF. The CDR3 region has the DNA TGTGTCAGCTCACCACGGCAAAGTACCTCTGGGGCCAACGTCCTGACTTTC. Looking up the rest from reference TRBV18 and TRBJ2-6 gives the full variable domain: NAGVMQNPRHLVRRRGQEARLRCSPMKGHSHVYWYRQLPEEGLKFMVYLQKENIIDESGMPKERFSAEFPKEGPSILRIQQVVRGDSAAYFCVSSPRQSTSGANVLTFGAGSRLTVL.

The chain joins TRBV7-9 to TRBJ1-2; 7 nucleotides align to TRBD1. With 5 bases clipped from V and 4 bases from J, the junction kept 10 bases outside the gene matches. The CDR3 runs to 15 residues. Germline values: CDR1 SEHNR, CDR2 FQNEAQ (reference sequence). This CDR3 is CASSHLTGKIYGYTF. The CDR3 nucleotides are TGTGCCAGCAGCCATCTGACAGGGAAGATCTATGGCTACACCTTC.

CDR3 DNA sequence: TGTGCCTGGAGTGGCAGAGGCGGACTAGCGGGGAGCTCCTACGAGCAGTACTTC. It specifies CAWSGRGGLAGSSYEQYF. The V gene is TRBV30, the J gene TRBJ2-7; the match to TRBD2 covers 12 bases. Germline-derived CDR1 and CDR2 are GTSNPN and SVGIG (reference sequence). CDR3 size: 18 residues. The V and J ends lost 1 base and 0 bases, in that order; junction bases with no gene match: 10.

This clonotype appeared a few times. This sequence joins TRBV29-1 and TRBJ1-2; weak D call: TRBD1 (6 bases). This CDR3 has 15 residues. CDR1 SQVTM and CDR2 ANQGSEA come from the germline V gene. Trimming stripped 0 bases from V and 6 bases from J, with 17 bases between. The CDR3 nucleotides are TGCAGCGTTGAAGACCGCGGGACAAATAAGGATGGCTACACCTTC. Amino acids: CSVEDRGTNKDGYTF.

This clonotype has just a few counts. The chain recombines TRBV29-1 with TRBJ2-1, with TRBD1 identical over 7 bases. Germline assignment: CDR1 SQVTM and CDR2 ANQGSEA. V lost 6 bases, J lost 10 bases, and 6 bases stayed unmatched. The CDR3 spans 11 residues. The CDR3 DNA sequence: TGCAGCGTCGACAGGGTCGGCGAGCAGTTCTTC. Translated, it gives CSVDRVGEQFF.

This clonotype turned up a few times. This sequence joins TRBV21-1 and TRBJ2-1; the D segment call TRBD1 is taken from the table without a DNA check. TRBV21-1 is flagged as a pseudogene. The CDR3 length is 17 residues. CDR3 sequence: CASSAQTGPSSYNEQFF. The CDR3 region has the DNA TGTGCCAGCAGCGCACAGACAGGCCCAAGCTCCTACAATGAGCAGTTCTTC.

The V and J genes are TRBV7-9 and TRBJ1-5; no reliable D call. The CDR3 loop spans 12 amino acids. CDR1 is SEHNR and CDR2 is FQNEAQ in the germline V gene (reference sequence). Trimming left V 2 bases short and J 3 bases short, with 2 bases between. Here the CDR3 reads CASSLPNQPQHF. Here the CDR3 DNA reads TGTGCCAGCAGCTTACCCAATCAGCCCCAGCATTTT.

This clonotype was seen a few times. V and J are TRBV20-1 and TRBJ2-4, with unresolved D. The germline V gene encodes CDR1 DFQATT and CDR2 SNEGSKA (reference sequence). Trimming stripped 5 bases from V and 3 bases from J, with 8 bases between. The CDR3 is 12 amino acids. In DNA form, the CDR3 reads TGCAGTGCTGGTCTTGGCAAAAACATTCAGTACTTC. Protein sequence: CSAGLGKNIQYF.

The rearrangement uses TRBV7-9 and TRBJ2-1; D gene unclear. The CDR3 is 16 amino acids. Germline V gene lookup returns CDR1 SEHNR and CDR2 FQNEAQ (reference sequence). The V end lost 0 bases, the J end lost 6 bases, and 15 bases lay between the germline ends. The CDR3 coding sequence is TGTGCCAGCAGCTTAGCACGCAGGCTCTACCCCAATGAGCAGTTCTTC. This gives the protein CASSLARRLYPNEQFF.

The chain combines TRBV29-1 with TRBJ2-6, with D hard to call. In germline, CDR1 is SQVTM, CDR2 ANQGSEA. Trimming removed 3 bases at V and 4 bases at J, with 7 bases between. CDR3 length equals 13 residues. In DNA, the CDR3 is TGCAGCGTTGACGGCGCCGGGGCCAACGTCCTGACTTTC. Its protein product is CSVDGAGANVLTF. Full variable domain (rest looked up from reference TRBV29-1 and TRBJ2-6): SAVISQKPSRDICQRGTSLTIQCQVDSQVTMMFWYRQQPGQSLTLIATANQGSEATYESGFVIDKFPISRPNLTFSTLTVSNMSPEDSSIYLCSVDGAGANVLTFGAGSRLTVL.

The J gene is TRBJ1-1, the V gene TRBV3-1; D is unclear. This CDR3 has 13 amino acids. V was clipped by 3 bases and J by 3 bases, with 8 bases between them. The germline V gene encodes CDR1 LGHDT and CDR2 YNNKEL (reference sequence). In nucleotides, the CDR3 is TGTGCCAGCAGCCACCTAGGATACACTGAAGCTTTCTTT. Translated: CASSHLGYTEAFF.

In its sample, this clonotype was seen a few times. This sequence joins TRBV10-3 and TRBJ2-2; no reliable D call. Germline assignment: CDR1 ENHRY and CDR2 SYGVKD. Trimming took off 3 bases at V and 6 bases at J, with 8 bases between the two ends. This CDR3 has 13 amino acids. The CDR3 DNA reads as TGTGCCATCAGTGACTATACGTCCGGGGAGCTGTTTTTT. This gives the protein CAISDYTSGELFF.

This clonotype occurred a few times. The V call is TRBV29-1, the J call TRBJ1-1, with unresolved D. The germline V gene has CDR1 SQVTM and CDR2 ANQGSEA. The CDR3 runs to 10 residues. Deletions cut 6 bases from V and 7 bases from J, with 9 bases between. CDR3 DNA sequence: TGCAGCGTCAAGGTACTTGAAGCTTTCTTT. This codes for CSVKVLEAFF. The full variable domain, in which reference TRBV29-1 and TRBJ1-1 provide the parts outside the CDR3, is SAVISQKPSRDICQRGTSLTIQCQVDSQVTMMFWYRQQPGQSLTLIATANQGSEATYESGFVIDKFPISRPNLTFSTLTVSNMSPEDSSIYLCSVKVLEAFFGQGTRLTVV.

V usage is TRBV2 and J usage is TRBJ1-1; D remains ambiguous. V lost 6 bases, J lost 0 bases, and 8 bases lay in between. Per germline, CDR1 SNHLY and CDR2 FYNNEI. CDR3 length: 13 residues. This CDR3 reads CASRGRMNTEAFF. The CDR3 DNA sequence: TGTGCCAGCAGGGGCAGGATGAACACTGAAGCTTTCTTT.